This record covers a single TCR beta chain. Measured with immunoSEQ multiplex PCR; TCRdb has only the in-frame clones, and not every one. Among 7,000 to 8,500 clones listed, approximately 77% were seen once. The data are from a study of early stage breast cancer tumors. Study-wide context: ER+/PR+/HER2- status applied to about 75% of the 16 invasive breast tumors. Samples were sequenced at 7.5 to 10-fold average coverage.

Germline V gene lookup returns CDR1 SGHRS and CDR2 YFSETQ. V was clipped by 5 bases and J by 5 bases, with 19 bases between them. The CDR3 is 15 residues long. V is TRBV5-1 and J is TRBJ2-5, with D maybe TRBD1 (7 bases). This sequence was found in a person aged 55 to 70 with breast cancer. The source material was normal breast tissue next to the tumor. The CDR3 sequence: CASRLGGQIVETQYF. The CDR3 DNA sequence: TGCGCCAGCAGGCTCGGGGGACAGATAGTGGAGACCCAGTACTTC.